This passage covers 7 T cell receptor beta chains from one sample sequenced in a study of shared clonotypes between healthy human individuals. Sequencing was performed with immunoSEQ multiplex PCR; in TCRdb, only in-frame clones are kept and a portion is missing. The sample lists 100,000 or so clones; about 45% were seen once. The specimen was PBMCs. These receptors came from a woman in her forties in good health. Some clones in this sample may be carry-over from other donors' samples.

This rearrangement joins TRBV7-2 to TRBJ2-7, with D possibly matching TRBD1 (6 bases). The CDR3 contains 14 residues. CDR1 SGHTA and CDR2 FQGNSA come from the germline V gene. V was shortened by 2 bases and J by 4 bases, with 12 bases between the two germline ends. CDR3 residues: CASSLIQGPYEQYF. The CDR3 DNA follows: TGTGCCAGCAGCTTAATACAGGGACCTTACGAGCAGTACTTC. The whole variable domain, remainder taken from reference TRBV7-2 and TRBJ2-7, is GAGVSQSPSNKVTEKGKDVELRCDPISGHTALYWYRQSLGQGLEFLIYFQGNSAPDKSGLPSDRFSAERTGGSVSTLTIQRTQQEDSAVYLCASSLIQGPYEQYFGPGTRLTVT.

The sample holds a few counts of this clone. The CDR3 loop is CASSLWDRRGTIYF. DNA for the CDR3: TGTGCCAGCAGTTTGTGGGACAGGAGGGGCACCATATATTTT. This chain uses TRBV28 with TRBJ1-3, with TRBD1 identical over 8 bases. Germline CDR1 and CDR2: MDHEN and SYDVKM. The CDR3 totals 14 residues. V was clipped by 3 bases and J by 9 bases; unmatched bases: 7.

The chain joins TRBV5-1 to TRBJ1-2; no definite D call. V shed 0 bases and J shed 7 bases, with 10 bases lying between them. Germline-derived CDR1 and CDR2 are SGHRS and YFSETQ. This CDR3 has 13 amino acids. CDR3 bases: TGCGCCAGCAGCTTGGGGCCTATCGGTGGCTACACCTTC. It specifies CASSLGPIGGYTF.

The V gene is TRBV18, the J gene TRBJ2-5, with a weak D call TRBD1 (6 bases). In germline, CDR1 is KGHSH, CDR2 LQKENI. The CDR3 runs to 13 residues. V was pared by 5 bases and J by 11 bases, with 18 bases between. The CDR3: CASSATGFGGQYF. In DNA form, the CDR3 reads TGTGCCAGCTCAGCTACAGGGTTCGGCGGGCAGTACTTC.

There are a few counts of this clone. This chain uses TRBV30 with TRBJ1-2; TRBD1 matches at 7 bases. V shed 2 bases, J shed 2 bases, and the junction held 2 bases outside the gene matches. The V gene's germline CDR1 is GTSNPN and CDR2 SVGIG (reference sequence). CDR3 size: 13 residues. The CDR3 protein is CAWSMDRNYGYTF. The CDR3 DNA is TGTGCCTGGAGTATGGACAGGAACTATGGCTACACCTTC. Together with reference TRBV30 and TRBJ1-2, the CDR3 gives the full variable domain: SQTIHQWPATLVQPVGSPLSLECTVEGTSNPNLYWYRQAAGRGLQLLFYSVGIGQISSEVPQNLSASRPQDRQFILSSKKLLLSDSGFYLCAWSMDRNYGYTFGSGTRLTVV.

This clone was seen only a few times. The rearrangement joins TRBV30 to TRBJ1-3, with D unresolved. The CDR3 totals 12 residues. The germline gives CDR1 GTSNPN, CDR2 SVGIG (reference sequence). V lost 0 bases and J 8 bases, leaving 8 bases between the germline ends. The CDR3 DNA is TGTGCCTGGAGTGTACTTCGACACACCATATATTTT. It is translated as CAWSVLRHTIYF.

The chain recombines TRBV6-6 with TRBJ2-1; maybe TRBD2 (5 bases). The V gene's germline CDR1 is MNHNY and CDR2 SVGAGI (reference sequence). The V end was cut by 8 bases, the J end by 10 bases, with 15 bases between. This CDR3 comprises 12 residues. The CDR3 region is CASLTIEWEQFF. The CDR3 DNA sequence: TGTGCCAGCCTGACTATAGAATGGGAGCAGTTCTTC.